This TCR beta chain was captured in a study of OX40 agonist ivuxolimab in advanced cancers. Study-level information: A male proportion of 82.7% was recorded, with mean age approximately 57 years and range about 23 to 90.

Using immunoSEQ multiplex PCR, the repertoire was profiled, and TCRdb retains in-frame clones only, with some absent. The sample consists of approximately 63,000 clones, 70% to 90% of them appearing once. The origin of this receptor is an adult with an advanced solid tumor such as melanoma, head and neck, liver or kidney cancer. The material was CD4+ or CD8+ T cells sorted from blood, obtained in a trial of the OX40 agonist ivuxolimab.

This chain's CDR3 is CAISGRSGQETQYF. The CDR3 bases are TGTGCCATCAGTGGGCGAAGCGGCCAAGAGACCCAGTACTTC. The chain has TRBV10-3 and TRBJ2-5; D is possibly TRBD2 (5 bases). This CDR3 is 14 amino acids long. Trimming cost V 4 bases and J 1 base, with 10 bases left between them. Germline V gives CDR1 ENHRY, CDR2 SYGVKD.